This T cell receptor beta chain was recorded in a study of shared clonotypes between healthy human individuals. Study details: Each donor had three CD4 naive, three CD4 memory, two CD8 naive and one CD8 memory plate.

Details on this clone: Antigen specificity is unknown.

Measured with immunoSEQ multiplex PCR; TCRdb has only the in-frame clones, and not every one. The top ten hold 1.5% to 2% of the sample, which has around 1.9 million clones, just over 90% seen once. Study conclusions and caveats: For naive CD4 cells, 4% to 6% of clonotypes were shared across four donors. Estimated clonotype richness was generally higher in naive than memory subsets.

Trimming removed 0 bases at V and 2 bases at J, with 10 bases between. Germline-derived CDR1 and CDR2 are LGHNA and YSLEER. The CDR3 consists of 16 residues. The naive CD8 subset, CD45RO-negative cells positively selected for CCR7, excluded terminally differentiated effector memory CD45RA+ cells. This chain joins TRBV4-3 and TRBJ1-4, with D maybe TRBD1 (5 bases). Sequencing used naive CD8+ T cells from PBMCs. This sequence originates from a man between 18 and 35 years old in good health. Some clones in this sample may be carry-over from other donors' samples. The CDR3 spells CASSQDWGETNEKLFF. The CDR3 DNA reads TGCGCCAGCAGCCAAGATTGGGGGGAGACTAATGAAAAACTGTTTTTT.